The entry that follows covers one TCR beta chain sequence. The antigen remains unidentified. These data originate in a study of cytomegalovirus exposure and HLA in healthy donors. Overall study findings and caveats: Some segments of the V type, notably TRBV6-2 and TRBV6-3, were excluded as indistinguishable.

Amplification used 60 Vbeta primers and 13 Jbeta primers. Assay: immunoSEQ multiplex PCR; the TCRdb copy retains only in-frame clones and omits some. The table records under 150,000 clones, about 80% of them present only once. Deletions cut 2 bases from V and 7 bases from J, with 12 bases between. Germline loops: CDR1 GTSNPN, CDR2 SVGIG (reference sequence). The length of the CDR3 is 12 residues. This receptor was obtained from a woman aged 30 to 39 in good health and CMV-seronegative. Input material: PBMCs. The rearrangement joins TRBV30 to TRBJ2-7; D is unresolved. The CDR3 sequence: CAWSYSGFEQYF. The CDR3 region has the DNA TGTGCCTGGAGTTACTCCGGGTTTGAGCAGTACTTC.